There are many counts of the clone carrying this TCR beta chain. This record comes from a study of Graves' ophthalmopathy and Graves' hyperthyroidism. Amplification of the TCR beta CDR3 regions used RNA transcripts (as template). The workflow started with a first-round RT-PCR run with HTBI primers and then moved on to a second-round multiplex PCR. TCRdb reanalysed the multiplex PCR reads using MiXCR and keeps one entry per CDR3 protein. Of about 550,000 distinct CDR3 sequences in the sample, about 35% were seen once. The material sequenced was peripheral blood or thyroid tissue (not recorded which). The receptor was isolated from an adult man with Graves' hyperthyroidism.

This chain's CDR3 is CASSLAGLGEAFF. In DNA, the CDR3 is TGTGCCAGCAGCTTAGCGGGGCTCGGTGAAGCTTTCTTT. This chain connects TRBV7-8 to TRBJ1-1; D possibly corresponds to TRBD1 (5 bases). CDR1 SGHVS and CDR2 FQNEAQ come from the germline V gene. The length of the CDR3 is 13 residues. The germline V and J ends were trimmed by 0 bases and 7 bases, with 9 bases remaining between them.